This T cell receptor beta chain emerged from a study of CD8+ T cells in alopecia areata. Across the whole study: For the treated group, dosing was oral tofacitinib at 5 to 10 mg twice daily. Findings and caveats of the study: Unlike in mice, where it was clearer, TCR sharing across patients was less clear, possibly HLA-related. Normal scalp had lower clonality than lesional scalp, with alopecia totalis/universalis lesions showing this most strongly.

The CDR3 spans 16 residues. V was clipped by 8 bases and J by 3 bases, with 21 bases between them. Germline V lookup: CDR1 MNHNY, CDR2 SVGAGI (reference sequence). Sorted out of PBMCs were CD4+ T cells and CD8+ T cells. Following extraction, RNA underwent reverse transcription to cDNA, which served as the sequencing template. Sequencing was performed with immunoSEQ multiplex PCR; in TCRdb, only in-frame clones are kept and a portion is missing. Altogether about 150,000 clones are present, around 87% being singletons, with the ten largest covering roughly 16%. On this clone: The antigen is undetermined.

The V and J genes are TRBV6-6 and TRBJ2-3; D possibly corresponds to TRBD2 (6 bases). Sample: CD8+ T cells sorted from blood, taken at week 0. The source is a human donor with alopecia areata. This CDR3 is CASAPGGWERTDTQYF. The CDR3 DNA reads TGTGCCAGCGCCCCTGGGGGGTGGGAAAGGACAGATACGCAGTATTTT.